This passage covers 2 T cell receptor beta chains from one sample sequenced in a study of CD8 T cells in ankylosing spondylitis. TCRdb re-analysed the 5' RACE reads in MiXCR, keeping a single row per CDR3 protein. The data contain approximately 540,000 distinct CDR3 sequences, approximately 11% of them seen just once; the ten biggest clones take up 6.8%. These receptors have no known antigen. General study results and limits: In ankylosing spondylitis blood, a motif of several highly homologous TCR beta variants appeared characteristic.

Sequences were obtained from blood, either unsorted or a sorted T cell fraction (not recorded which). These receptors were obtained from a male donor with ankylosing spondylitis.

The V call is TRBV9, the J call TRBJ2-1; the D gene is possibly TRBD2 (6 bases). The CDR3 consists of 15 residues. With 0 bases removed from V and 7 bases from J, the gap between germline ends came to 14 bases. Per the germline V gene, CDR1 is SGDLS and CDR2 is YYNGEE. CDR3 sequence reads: CASSVGWEARNEQFF. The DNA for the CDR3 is TGTGCCAGCAGCGTAGGGTGGGAGGCCCGGAATGAGCAGTTCTTC.

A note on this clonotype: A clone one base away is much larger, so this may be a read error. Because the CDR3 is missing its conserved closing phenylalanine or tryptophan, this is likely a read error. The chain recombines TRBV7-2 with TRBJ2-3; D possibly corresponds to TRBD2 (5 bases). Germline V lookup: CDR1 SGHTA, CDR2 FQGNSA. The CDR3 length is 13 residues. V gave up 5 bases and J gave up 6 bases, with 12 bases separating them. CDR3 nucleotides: TGTGCCAGCAGCCGAAACGGCGGGGATACGCAGTATTGT. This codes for CASSRNGGDTQYC.